Listed below are T cell receptor beta chains from one sample, sequenced in a study of blood T cell repertoires in COVID-19. Assay used: immunoSEQ multiplex PCR; TCRdb lists only in-frame clones, some missing. The sample yields more than 90,000 clones, 60% to 85% seen once. Sequencing input: peripheral blood. These TCRs come from a man aged 65-85 years with acute or convalescent COVID-19. CDR3s leave out the opening cysteine and the closing phenylalanine or tryptophan. Clone size is given for some rows only: seen once, a few or many times, or a class if the clone is expanded.

cdr3_length clone_size j_call v_call cdr3_aa
13 NA TRBJ2-1 TRBV25-1 ASTQLAGVSDEQF
11 NA TRBJ2-7 TRBV19 ASRGQGTHEQY
13 NA TRBJ1-1 TRBV18 ASSPPSLGQTEAF
14 NA TRBJ2-5 TRBV7-8 ASSPRGLATTETQY
13 NA TRBJ2-7 TRBV18 ASSPYRDRVYEQY
11 NA TRBJ2-2 TRBV24-1 ATSRYESGELF
11 NA TRBJ2-5 TRBV4-1 ASSQETGETQY
15 NA TRBJ2-2 TRBV27 ASSPTPTGSPTGELF
12 NA TRBJ2-5 TRBV7-3 ASSRDRGDETQY
13 NA TRBJ2-2 TRBV9 AGQLTGANTGELF
17 NA TRBJ2-3 TRBV15 ATSRDRGSSGSSTDTQY
13 NA TRBJ1-6 TRBV30 AWTGGRRSWSPLH
13 NA TRBJ1-1 TRBV5-4 ASSLMYAGNTEAF
12 NA TRBJ2-2 TRBV9 ASSGGSNTGELF
10 NA TRBJ2-7 TRBV11-2 ASSISVYEQY
14 NA TRBJ2-1 TRBV4-1 ASSQVLAGGYNEQF
13 NA TRBJ2-7 TRBV5-6 ASSPKTGPWNEQY
11 NA TRBJ1-2 TRBV24-1 ATSDLQGQGYT
12 few TRBJ2-1 TRBV5-1 ASRDGGRMDEQF
13 few TRBJ1-2 TRBV4-3 ASSQDSNLLYGYT
12 NA TRBJ1-2 TRBV2 ASSGGQGRNGYT
11 once TRBJ2-1 TRBV12-3/TRBV12-4 ASIYSPTREQF